What follows describes a single T cell receptor (beta chain). Clones were read by immunoSEQ multiplex PCR, and TCRdb kept only the in-frame ones, dropping some. The sample lists around 340,000 clones; 95% were seen once. This sample was taken from a study of shared T cell receptors in the human thymus. CDR1 and CDR2 from the germline V gene are MDHEN and SYDVKM. V lost 5 bases, J lost 4 bases, and 14 bases lay in between. This CDR3 comprises 14 residues. The material sequenced was thymocytes. The chain recombines TRBV28 with TRBJ1-2; D is perhaps TRBD1 (5 bases). The origin of this receptor is a human donor. As DNA, the CDR3 is TGTGCCAGCAGTCGCGCGGGACGAGGCTATGGCTACACCTTC. Translated, it gives CASSRAGRGYGYTF.